The rows below give T cell receptor beta chains drawn from one sample of a study of blood T cell repertoires in COVID-19. The data were produced by immunoSEQ multiplex PCR, yet TCRdb's version contains in-frame clones alone and is incomplete. The sample carries some 48,000 clones, over 85% recorded once. The sample consisted of peripheral blood. The origin of the receptors is a man aged 65 to 79 with active COVID-19. Both conserved end residues are part of each CDR3. Each record gives: clone size, V gene, CDR3 length, J gene, D gene, CDR3 DNA, CDR3 protein. The D gene is left open where the match is weak. Only part of the rows carry a size: once, few, many, or a class if the clone is expanded.

-	TRBV2	12	TRBJ1-2	-	TGTGCCAGCAGTGAACAGGGTCTCGGCTACACCTTC	CASSEQGLGYTF
-	TRBV7-2	15	TRBJ1-5	TRBD1	TGTGCCAGCAGCTTAGCGAACAGGGGGGATCAGCCCCAGCATTTT	CASSLANRGDQPQHF
few	TRBV6-2/TRBV6-3	15	TRBJ1-1	-	TGTGCCAGCAGTTACTCGAGGTCTGAAAGGCCTGAAGCTTTCTTT	CASSYSRSERPEAFF
-	TRBV3-1/TRBV3-2	13	TRBJ2-7	-	TGTGCCAGCAGCCGAACAGGATCCTACGAGCAGTACTTC	CASSRTGSYEQYF
-	TRBV5-6	17	TRBJ1-2	TRBD1	TGTGCCAGCAGCTTGGGAAACCGGGACAGGGTCGGCTATGGCTACACCTTC	CASSLGNRDRVGYGYTF
-	TRBV6-5	15	TRBJ2-1	-	TGTGCCAGCAGTTACTACTCTAGCTCCTACAATGAGCAGTTCTTC	CASSYYSSSYNEQFF
-	TRBV30	18	TRBJ2-3	TRBD2	TGTGCCTGGAGTCCTTCGAGACTAGCGGGAGTTTTGACAGATACGCAGTATTTT	CAWSPSRLAGVLTDTQYF
-	TRBV10-1	13	TRBJ2-1	TRBD1	TGCGCCAGCAGGCTGACAGGGGATAATGAGCAGTTCTTC	CASRLTGDNEQFF
-	TRBV5-1	16	TRBJ1-1	TRBD1	TGCGCCAGCAGCTTGGCCCCGCCTCAGGGGGGTACTGAAGCTTTCTTT	CASSLAPPQGGTEAFF
-	TRBV6-5	15	TRBJ2-1	TRBD2	TGTGCCAGCAGAGGGGCGGGGGGGCCCATCAATGAGCAGTTCTTC	CASRGAGGPINEQFF
-	TRBV2	18	TRBJ2-2	TRBD2	TGTGCCAGCAGTGAAGTTCGACTAGCGGGAGCGGACACCGGGGAGCTGTTTTTT	CASSEVRLAGADTGELFF
-	TRBV6-6	14	TRBJ1-5	TRBD1	TGTGCCAGCAGGGACAGGGCTGGAAATCAGCCCCAGCATTTT	CASRDRAGNQPQHF
-	TRBV2	15	TRBJ1-1	-	TGTGCCAGCCGACTATCGTGGGTCGGGGAGACTGAAGCTTTCTTT	CASRLSWVGETEAFF
-	TRBV7-2	15	TRBJ2-5	TRBD2	TGTGCCAGCAGCTCCAATAGCGGGGGGGCTGAGACCCAGTACTTC	CASSSNSGGAETQYF
-	TRBV2	14	TRBJ2-7	-	TGTGCCAGCAGGTTGACACACGACCCCTACGAGCAGTACTTC	CASRLTHDPYEQYF
-	TRBV29-1	15	TRBJ2-7	TRBD2	TGCAGCGTTGAAGGGACTAGCGGGAGGCGGGGCGAGCAGTACTTC	CSVEGTSGRRGEQYF
-	TRBV27	15	TRBJ2-7	-	TGTGCCAGCAGTTTAGGTGATACCCCTACCTACGAGCAGTACTTC	CASSLGDTPTYEQYF
-	TRBV9	14	TRBJ2-5	-	TGTGCCAGCAGTAGAGGAAGCTTAGTCGAGACCCAGTACTTC	CASSRGSLVETQYF
-	TRBV5-1	15	TRBJ2-5	TRBD2	TGCGCCAGCAGCTTGGGAACTAGCGGTGGTGAGACCCAGTACTTC	CASSLGTSGGETQYF
-	TRBV11-3	12	TRBJ2-1	-	TGTGCCAGCAGCCAGAGGGTTAGTGAGCAGTTCTTC	CASSQRVSEQFF
-	TRBV6-5	12	TRBJ2-3	-	TGTGCCAGCACATATGGGTCAGGTACGCAGTATTTT	CASTYGSGTQYF
-	TRBV15	16	TRBJ2-7	-	TGTGCCACCAGCAGAGATCAGGGCCTCCTCTTCTACGAGCAGTACTTC	CATSRDQGLLFYEQYF
-	TRBV11-3	14	TRBJ2-1	-	TGTGCCAGCAGCTTAGGCGGCTCCTACAATGAGCAGTTCTTC	CASSLGGSYNEQFF
-	TRBV9	14	TRBJ1-5	-	TGTGCCAGCAGCGTAGGATCGGGGAGCCAGCCCCAGCATTTT	CASSVGSGSQPQHF
-	TRBV9	14	TRBJ1-1	-	TGTGCCAGCAGCGTAGGACAGTCGGACACTGAAGCTTTCTTT	CASSVGQSDTEAFF
-	TRBV7-2	16	TRBJ2-1	-	TGTGCCAGCAGCTTCCCAGGTCAGGGTTCGTCGTATGAGCAGTTCTTC	CASSFPGQGSSYEQFF
-	TRBV5-4	16	TRBJ2-1	TRBD1	TGTGCCAGCAGCTTGTCCGGGACAGGTTATTACAATGAGCAGTTCTTC	CASSLSGTGYYNEQFF
-	TRBV30	15	TRBJ1-2	TRBD1	TGTGCCTGGAGTGGGCCCGGACAGGGGAACTATGGCTACACCTTC	CAWSGPGQGNYGYTF
once	TRBV19	14	TRBJ2-7	TRBD1	TGTGCCAGTAGCAGGGACAGGAGCTCCTACGAGCAGTACTTC	CASSRDRSSYEQYF
-	TRBV7-2	14	TRBJ2-5	TRBD1	TGTGCCAGCAGCGTCGACAGGGGGCAGGAGACCCAGTACTTC	CASSVDRGQETQYF
-	TRBV4-3	17	TRBJ2-1	TRBD1	TGCGCCAGCAGCCAAGACGCCTGGGCAGGGGGTTGGAATGAGCAGTTCTTC	CASSQDAWAGGWNEQFF
-	TRBV7-3	14	TRBJ2-1	-	TGTGCCAGCAGCTTACTGGGGGGTTACAATGAGCAGTTCTTC	CASSLLGGYNEQFF
-	TRBV27	14	TRBJ2-5	-	TGTGCCAGCAGTAGGGCAGGGGGGAAAGAGACCCAGTACTTC	CASSRAGGKETQYF
-	TRBV18	14	TRBJ1-4	TRBD1	TGTGCCAGCTCACAAAGGACAGGGGTTGAAAAACTGTTTTTT	CASSQRTGVEKLFF
-	TRBV27	14	TRBJ2-7	TRBD1	TGTGCCAGCAGTTTATCCGGGACAGGCTACGAGCAGTACTTC	CASSLSGTGYEQYF
-	TRBV9	14	TRBJ2-7	-	TGTGCCAGCAGCCCCCGACAGTTACAGTACGAGCAGTACTTC	CASSPRQLQYEQYF
-	TRBV4-3	18	TRBJ2-3	-	TGCGCCAGCAGCCAAGATCTGGGGAGGATAGATTGGGGAGATACGCAGTATTTT	CASSQDLGRIDWGDTQYF
-	TRBV4-3	16	TRBJ2-7	TRBD1	TGCGCCAGCAGCCCCCGTAATGAGGACAGGTACTACGAGCAGTACTTC	CASSPRNEDRYYEQYF
-	TRBV11-3	17	TRBJ2-6	-	TGTGCCAGCAGCAGAGGGAGTAGAGGCTCTGGGGCCAACGTCCTGACTTTC	CASSRGSRGSGANVLTF
-	TRBV24-1	16	TRBJ2-7	TRBD2	TGTGCCACCAGTGATCGTCGGGCGGGGGGGGCCTACGAGCAGTACTTC	CATSDRRAGGAYEQYF
-	TRBV6-2/TRBV6-3	13	TRBJ1-2	-	TGTGCCAGCAGCAGGGACTCCGACTATGGCTACACCTTC	CASSRDSDYGYTF
-	TRBV18	13	TRBJ1-1	TRBD1	TGTGCCAGCTCACCCGACAGGGGGACTGAAGCTTTCTTT	CASSPDRGTEAFF
once	TRBV27	16	TRBJ2-7	TRBD2	TGTGCCAGCAGTTTTCGGTTCGCCGGGGGGGGCGACGAGCAGTACTTC	CASSFRFAGGGDEQYF